The 27 T cell receptor beta chains reported below all come from one sample, sequenced in a study of T-cell memory formation after mild COVID-19. TCRdb redid the calling of the 5' RACE reads with MiXCR, one entry per CDR3 protein. The data show over 120,000 distinct CDR3 sequences, less than 20% seen once. Sequencing used PBMCs or a T cell subset sorted from them (not recorded which). These TCRs come from an adult woman who had mild COVID-19 (a few samples of this study predate the infection). Cell type and time point are not known.

The chain links TRBV24-1 to TRBJ2-7; D perhaps matches TRBD1 (6 bases). The ends were cut back, 9 bases at V and 6 bases at J, with 17 bases in the middle. The CDR3 contains 13 residues. Germline CDR1 reads KGHDR; CDR2 reads SFDVKD. The CDR3 protein is CATEGPKGGEQYF. CDR3 coding DNA: TGTGCCACCGAAGGGCCTAAAGGGGGCGAGCAGTACTTC.

This clonotype was recorded a few times. The chain has TRBV15 and TRBJ1-1; 8 bases map to TRBD1. The CDR3 is 17 amino acids. V lost 4 bases and J lost 4; bases outside the gene matches: 14. Looked up from germline, CDR1 is LNHNV and CDR2 is YYDKDF (reference sequence). DNA of the CDR3: TGTGCCACCAGCACTTCGCCGACAGGGGCGGGGGGCACTGAAGCTTTCTTT. Translating it yields CATSTSPTGAGGTEAFF. Filled out from reference TRBV15 and TRBJ1-1, the complete variable domain reads DAMVIQNPRYQVTQFGKPVTLSCSQTLNHNVMYWYQQKSSQAPKLLFHYYDKDFNNEADTPDNFQSRRPNTSFCFLDIRSPGLGDTAMYLCATSTSPTGAGGTEAFFGQGTRLTVV.

A few counts support this clonotype. CDR3: CSARGGSYEQYF. CDR3 DNA: TGCAGTGCTAGGGGGGGATCCTACGAGCAGTACTTC. This chain connects TRBV20-1 to TRBJ2-7; D may be TRBD2 (6 bases). Germline CDR1 DFQATT, CDR2 SNEGSKA (reference sequence). The CDR3 is 12 amino acids. V was pared by 3 bases and J by 1 base, with 7 bases between.

J is TRBJ1-2 and V is TRBV7-2; D is perhaps TRBD1 (5 bases). Germline CDR1 reads SGHTA; CDR2 reads FQGNSA. CDR3 length equals 15 residues. Trimming pared 5 bases from V and 2 bases from J, leaving 15 bases between. In DNA form, the CDR3 reads TGTGCCAGCAGCCTAACCCCAGGGAAAAACTATGGCTACACCTTC. Protein: CASSLTPGKNYGYTF.

The chain employs TRBV5-1 and TRBJ2-2; tentatively, D is TRBD1 or TRBD2 (5 bases each). Trimming removed 4 bases from V and 0 bases from J, with 10 bases in between. This CDR3 has 15 residues. CDR1 is SGHRS and CDR2 is YFSETQ in the germline V gene. This CDR3 reads CASSVGTTNTGELFF. DNA of the CDR3: TGCGCCAGCAGCGTGGGGACCACGAACACCGGGGAGCTGTTTTTT.

The V call is TRBV7-2, the J call TRBJ2-3; D ambiguous. Germline values: CDR1 SGHTA, CDR2 FQGNSA. Trimming removed 5 bases from V and 3 bases from J, with 12 bases in between. The CDR3 is 14 residues long. CDR3 amino acids: CASSLYRETDTQYF. Written as DNA, the CDR3 is TGTGCCAGCAGCCTGTATAGAGAGACAGATACGCAGTATTTT.

The J gene is TRBJ2-5, the V gene TRBV10-3; TRBD2 is a possible D gene (5 bases). Trimming removed 2 bases from V and 5 bases from J, with 9 bases in between. The CDR3 is made up of 13 amino acids. Per the germline V gene, CDR1 is ENHRY and CDR2 is SYGVKD. The CDR3 loop reads CAISEGLGETQYF. In nucleotides, the CDR3 is TGTGCCATCAGTGAGGGACTGGGGGAGACCCAGTACTTC.

There are many counts of this clonotype. The chain carries TRBV10-2 and TRBJ2-3; D unresolved. CDR3 length equals 12 residues. The ends were cut back, 4 bases at V and 5 bases at J, with 7 bases in the middle. Germline CDR1 WSHSY, CDR2 SAAADI. CDR3 amino acids: CASSVKVDTQYF. DNA of the CDR3: TGCGCCAGCAGTGTAAAGGTAGATACGCAGTATTTT.

CDR3 sequence reads: CSVVGLGVETQYF. As DNA, the CDR3 is TGCAGCGTTGTCGGGCTAGGCGTTGAGACCCAGTACTTC. The V gene is TRBV29-1, the J gene TRBJ2-5; no clear D. This CDR3 contains 13 residues. CDR1 is SQVTM and CDR2 is ANQGSEA in the germline V gene. Trimming left V 4 bases short and J 5 bases short, with 14 bases between.

The table lists this clonotype with a few counts. The V call is TRBV15, the J call TRBJ2-5; maybe TRBD2 (5 bases). Trimming cost V 6 bases and J 5 bases, with 10 bases left between them. The germline CDR1 and CDR2 sequences are LNHNV and YYDKDF (reference sequence). This CDR3 has 12 amino acids. DNA of the CDR3: TGTGCCACCAGAGTAGCGACGGAGACCCAGTACTTC. Translation: CATRVATETQYF.

The DNA for the CDR3 is TGTGCCACCAGCAGGGGGGGGATGTCGGTAAAGTATTTT. Protein product: CATSRGGMSVKYF. J is TRBJ2-3 and V is TRBV15, with 7 bases that match TRBD2. The CDR3 is made up of 13 amino acids. The J segment lost 13 bases and the V segment lost 3 bases, leaving 10 bases of the junction unmatched. Per the germline V gene, CDR1 is LNHNV and CDR2 is YYDKDF (reference sequence). Supplemented by reference TRBV15 and TRBJ2-3, the full variable domain reads DAMVIQNPRYQVTQFGKPVTLSCSQTLNHNVMYWYQQKSSQAPKLLFHYYDKDFNNEADTPDNFQSRRPNTSFCFLDIRSPGLGDTAMYLCATSRGGMSVKYFGPGTRLTVL.

The chain carries TRBV7-3 and TRBJ2-1; 10 bases are a match to TRBD2. CDR1 is SGHTA, CDR2 FQGTGA, per germline. The ends lost 3 bases at V and 2 bases at J; junction bases unmatched: 7. The CDR3 sequence is 17 residues long. The CDR3 coding sequence is TGTGCCAGCAGCTTGAGACTAGCGGGTCCGACCTACAATGAGCAGTTCTTC. Its translation is CASSLRLAGPTYNEQFF.

The chain carries TRBV12-3 or TRBV12-4 and TRBJ2-7; 7 nucleotides agree with TRBD2. This CDR3 has 15 amino acids. V shed 6 bases and J 0 bases; nucleotides not matched to a gene: 8. CDR3 loop: CASRASGGSSYEQYF. The CDR3, as DNA: TGTGCCAGCAGGGCTTCCGGGGGGAGCTCCTACGAGCAGTACTTC.

This clonotype has only a few counts. The J gene is TRBJ2-1, the V gene TRBV9; a possible D gene is TRBD1 (6 bases). The V end was cut by 5 bases, the J end by 4 bases, with 16 bases between. The germline CDR1 and CDR2 sequences are SGDLS and YYNGEE. The CDR3 is made up of 15 amino acids. The CDR3 loop reads CASRRTDSKYNEQFF. Here the CDR3 DNA reads TGTGCCAGCAGGCGGACGGACAGTAAGTACAATGAGCAGTTCTTC. Full variable domain (missing parts from reference TRBV9 and TRBJ2-1): DSGVTQTPKHLITATGQRVTLRCSPRSGDLSVYWYQQSLDQGLQFLIQYYNGEERAKGNILERFSAQQFPDLHSELNLSSLELGDSALYFCASRRTDSKYNEQFFGPGTRLTVL.

J is TRBJ1-2 and V is TRBV30; D is possibly TRBD1 (5 bases). The CDR3 sequence is 13 residues long. Deletions cut 1 base from V and 3 bases from J, with 9 bases between. CDR1 is GTSNPN and CDR2 is SVGIG in the germline V gene (reference sequence). The CDR3 coding sequence is TGTGCCTGGAGTGGGTCAGGGTACTATGGCTACACCTTC. Its protein product is CAWSGSGYYGYTF.

With respect to this clonotype: An end of the junction does not agree with germline; a read error may underlie this. The genes are TRBV7-2 and TRBJ2-3; D tentatively reads TRBD1 or TRBD2 (5 bases each). This CDR3 has 16 amino acids. Germline values: CDR1 SGHTA, CDR2 FQGNSA. CDR3 sequence reads: CASSPHGGLMSDTHYF. For the CDR3, the DNA is TGTGCCAGCAGCCCCCATGGGGGATTAATGTCGGATACGCATTATTTT. The variable domain in full, completed from reference TRBV7-2 and TRBJ2-3, reads GAGVSQSPSNKVTEKGKDVELRCDPISGHTALYWYRQSLGQGLEFLIYFQGNSAPDKSGLPSDRFSAERTGGSVSTLTIQRTQQEDSAVYLCASSPHGGLMSDTHYFGPGTRLTVL.

This clonotype appeared once. The CDR3 here is CASRLSGTSGGLVLSNTDTQYF. The DNA of the CDR3 is TGTGCCAGCAGACTCTCCGGGACTAGCGGGGGGCTAGTCCTTAGCAACACAGATACGCAGTATTTT. The rearrangement links TRBV12-3 or TRBV12-4 to TRBJ2-3; 15 nucleotides match TRBD2. The length of the CDR3 is 22 residues. Unmatched junction bases numbered 21, after V lost 6 bases and J lost 2 bases.

This clonotype was recorded a few times. This rearrangement joins TRBV6-1 to TRBJ2-2; a weak D match, TRBD2 (5 bases). This CDR3 has 16 residues. The V end was cut by 1 base, the J end by 6 bases, with 15 bases between. CDR1 MNHNS and CDR2 SASEGT come from the germline V gene. The CDR3 DNA is TGTGCCAGCAGTGAAGTTGCGGGTGTATCTGCCGGGGAGCTGTTTTTT. Translating gives CASSEVAGVSAGELFF.

The sample holds a few counts of this clonotype. J is TRBJ2-3 and V is TRBV7-3, with a possible D match to TRBD1 (5 bases). From germline, CDR1 is SGHTA and CDR2 FQGTGA. V was cut by 2 bases and J by 1 base, with 10 bases left in between. The CDR3 totals 15 residues. This CDR3 is CASSLQGLGTDTQYF. CDR3 sequence (DNA): TGTGCCAGCAGCTTACAGGGTCTTGGCACAGATACGCAGTATTTT.

The CDR3 spells CASTLQERGRTDTQYF. The CDR3 DNA reads TGTGCCAGCACCCTTCAAGAGAGGGGCCGAACAGATACGCAGTATTTT. This sequence joins TRBV21-1 and TRBJ2-3; the table's TRBD1 call for D was not verified on the DNA. TRBV21-1 is an annotated pseudogene. This CDR3 has 16 residues.

This chain links TRBV5-1 with TRBJ2-2; 8 bases align to TRBD2. The CDR3 length is 16 residues. V gave up 6 bases and J gave up 4 bases; unmatched junction bases: 11. CDR1 is SGHRS, CDR2 YFSETQ, per germline. The CDR3 bases are TGCGCCAGCACCCTTATGCGGGGGGCCGGCACCGGGGAGCTGTTTTTT. Its protein product is CASTLMRGAGTGELFF.

This clonotype turned up a few times. The chain uses TRBV29-1 and TRBJ2-7; no clear D gene. The germline gives CDR1 SQVTM, CDR2 ANQGSEA. This CDR3 region has 11 residues. Trimming removed 1 base from V and 3 bases from J, with 4 bases in between. CDR3: CSVEANYEQYF. The DNA of the CDR3 is TGCAGCGTTGAAGCCAACTACGAGCAGTACTTC.

This clonotype was seen a few times. The gene calls are TRBV6-2 or TRBV6-3 and TRBJ2-1, with 7 bases fitting TRBD2. CDR3 length equals 14 residues. CDR1 and CDR2 from the germline V gene are MNHEY and SVGEGT. Germline trimming cut 4 bases from V and 7 bases from J; bases unmatched to any gene: 7. CDR3 loop: CASSLRSGGNEQFF. The CDR3 coding sequence is TGTGCCAGCAGTTTGAGGTCCGGGGGGAATGAGCAGTTCTTC.

This clonotype was seen a handful of times. J is TRBJ1-1 and V is TRBV9; D is unclear. This CDR3 contains 15 residues. V shed 1 base and J shed 0 bases, with 10 bases lying between them. Looked up from germline, CDR1 is SGDLS and CDR2 is YYNGEE. In DNA form, the CDR3 reads TGTGCCAGCAGCGTACAATCAGTGATGAACACTGAAGCTTTCTTT. Its protein is CASSVQSVMNTEAFF.

This clonotype has just a few counts. J is TRBJ2-1 and V is TRBV29-1, with D possibly TRBD2 on 6 matching bases. This CDR3 is 14 amino acids long. CDR1 is SQVTM, CDR2 ANQGSEA, per germline. Trimming cost V 5 bases and J 8 bases, with 19 bases left between them. The CDR3 coding sequence is TGCAGCGTTCTGAGGCAAGCCCGCGGGGATGAGCAGTTCTTC. This sequence encodes CSVLRQARGDEQFF.

This clonotype turned up a few times. The chain joins TRBV7-2 to TRBJ1-6; 12 positions agree with TRBD1. The junction had 7 bases not matched to a gene; V was cut back by 4 bases and J by 12 bases. The CDR3 sequence is 15 residues long. Germline-derived CDR1 and CDR2 are SGHTA and FQGNSA. The CDR3 region has the DNA TGTGCCAGCAGCTCGTCCCGGGACAGGGGGCAACCCCTCCACTTT. Encoded protein: CASSSSRDRGQPLHF.

This clonotype was found a few times. The chain has TRBV29-1 and TRBJ1-3; no definite D call. Germline CDR1 and CDR2: SQVTM and ANQGSEA. The CDR3 covers 13 residues. The V and J ends lost 7 bases and 4 bases respectively, with 14 bases between them. The CDR3 protein is CSGLDPGGNTIYF. CDR3 nucleotides: TGCAGCGGACTCGACCCGGGGGGAAACACCATATATTTT.